This TCR beta chain was observed in a study of blood T cell repertoires in COVID-19 (dated by TCRdb to about 2020). At the level of the whole study: The collaborator samples originated in the United States, Italy and Spain and spanned the acute and convalescent phases of COVID-19. The prospective study material was composed of cDNA or gDNA derived from T cells, B-cell-depleted T cells, or PBMCs. Deeply sampled blood TCRbeta repertoires from subjects exposed to, actively infected with, or recovered from COVID-19 were included in the dataset. The repertoires were released in a freely available public database intended as a resource for research on the immune response to SARS-CoV-2. Samples came from the ongoing ImmuneRACE study (first 160 participants) plus 1,254 subjects from 6 global collaborators. A de-identified subject ID, COVID-19 status, age in years and sex were almost always included in the sample metadata. Where available, HLA class I and class II types were taken from metadata supplied by the sample provider and were not determined by assay-based typing.

TCRbeta CDR3 regions were amplified from genomic DNA by means of the immunoSEQ Assay, a bias-controlled multiplex PCR. On the study's bioinformatics: The number of nucleated cells in each sample was estimated from the amplification of reference gene primers within the assay. Sequence reads were collapsed and filtered to measure the absolute abundance of every unique TCRbeta CDR3 rearrangement. Productive Simpson clonality was computed per sample as the square root of Simpson's diversity index over productive rearrangements. Here the immuneACCESS table is served through TCRdb, limited to in-frame sequences with V and J called. Missing clones are a known gap in these copies; in checked studies unresolved V genes cover under half, and the rest lacks a known reason. V and J calls and clone size are copied from that table; D and trimming were computed from the DNA. Here the sample has about 370,000 clones; just under 90% occur a single time. Together, the top ten hold about 1.7% of the sample.

Points the paper makes about the study in general: Clinical and demographic metadata were provided uncurated, with the amount varying by source and participant.

Remarks on this clone: Its antigen is currently not known. The sample holds no much larger clone one base away, and base qualities are not on file.

Participants in the prospective study were enrolled through a virtual design, were aged roughly 18 to 100 years, and lived in about two dozen United States geographic areas. Cohort assignment in the prospective study relied on participant-reported clinical history from a screening survey and a study questionnaire. For ImmuneRACE Cohort 3, a participant was defined as recovered based on two consecutive negative NP/OP PCR tests, clearance by a healthcare professional, or resolution of symptoms. Each participant in the prospective study had whole blood, serum and a nasopharyngeal or oropharyngeal swab collected by mobile phlebotomists. Participants in the prospective study had the option to provide additional blood draws and questionnaires over an approximately 2-month period. Before DNA extraction, blood samples from the prospective study were shipped at room temperature or frozen. Specimen: PBMCs or T cells enriched from blood (not recorded which). The receptor's source is a woman between 25 and 40 years old who had recovered from COVID-19.

At the DNA level, the sequence is TGTGCCATCAGTGAGGGGCGGGAGGGCGGCGAGCAGTACTTC. Its protein reads: CAISEGREGGEQYF. The receptor chain draws on TRBV10-3 and TRBJ2-7; 9 bases in the junction line up with TRBD2. V is trimmed back by 2 bases and J by 6 bases, and the junction contains 5 bases that no gene match accounts for. The CDR3 numbers 14 residues from cysteine through phenylalanine. Only CDR3 DNA is held: 42 bases, read in frame from base 1. CDR1 and CDR2 (ENHRY, SYGVKD) derive from the germline V gene.